The text below deals with one TCR beta chain. This sample was taken from a study of blood T cell repertoires in COVID-19. Germline loops: CDR1 SNHLY, CDR2 FYNNEI. The J segment lost 1 base and the V segment lost 6 bases, leaving 6 bases of the junction unmatched. The CDR3 extends over 15 amino acids. TCRdb keeps only in-frame clones here, not all; method: immunoSEQ multiplex PCR. The table records under 350,000 clones, roughly 90% of them present only once. Sequenced: peripheral blood. The origin of this receptor is a man between 35 and 55 years old with acute or convalescent COVID-19. The V and J genes are TRBV2 and TRBJ2-5, with 9 nucleotides matching TRBD1. The CDR3 nucleotides are TGTGCCAGCAGCCACAGGGGGCGCGGCCAAGAGACCCAGTACTTC. This codes for CASSHRGRGQETQYF.